This TCR beta chain was retrieved from a study of shared clonotypes between healthy human individuals. Findings and limits, study-wide: With few donors, the genetic and exposure-history diversity represented was limited.

Nashville, Tennessee was home to all donors, who were Caucasian adults. Negatively enriched CD4+ T cells were divided by CD45RA into naive and memory. In replicate PCRs of sorted subsets, roughly 210 ng DNA, tens of thousands of T cell genomes, was used. Sequencing was performed with immunoSEQ multiplex PCR; in TCRdb, only in-frame clones are kept and a portion is missing. Here the sample spans approximately 2.3 million clones, 85% to 95% being singletons. V shed 6 bases and J 9 bases; nucleotides not matched to a gene: 7. This CDR3 contains 15 residues. The germline V gene encodes CDR1 MNHEY and CDR2 SVGAGI. To note about this clone: Its antigen remains unidentified.

V usage is TRBV6-5 and J usage is TRBJ2-1, with 14 bases that match TRBD2. The sample consisted of naive CD4+ T cells from PBMCs. This sample's subset: CD45RA+ positively selected. This TCR was recovered from a man aged 18-30 years in good health. Some clones in this sample may be carry-over from other donors' samples. The CDR3 DNA is TGTGCCAGCAGCTCCGGGACTAGCGGGAGAAGTGAGCAGTTCTTC. Translated, it gives CASSSGTSGRSEQFF.